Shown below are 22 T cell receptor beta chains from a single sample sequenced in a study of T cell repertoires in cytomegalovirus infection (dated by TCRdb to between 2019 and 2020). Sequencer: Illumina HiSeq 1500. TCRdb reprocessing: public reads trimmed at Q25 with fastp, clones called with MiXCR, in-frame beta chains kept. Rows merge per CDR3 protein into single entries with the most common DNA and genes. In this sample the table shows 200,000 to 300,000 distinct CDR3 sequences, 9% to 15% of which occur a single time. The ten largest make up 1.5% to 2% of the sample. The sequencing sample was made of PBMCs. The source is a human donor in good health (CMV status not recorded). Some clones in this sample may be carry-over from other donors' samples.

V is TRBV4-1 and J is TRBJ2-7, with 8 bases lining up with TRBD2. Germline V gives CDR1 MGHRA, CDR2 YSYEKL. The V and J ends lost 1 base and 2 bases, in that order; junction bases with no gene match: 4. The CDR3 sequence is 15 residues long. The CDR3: CASSQGTGLAYEQYF. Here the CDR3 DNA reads TGCGCCAGCAGCCAAGGGACGGGACTAGCCTACGAGCAGTACTTC.

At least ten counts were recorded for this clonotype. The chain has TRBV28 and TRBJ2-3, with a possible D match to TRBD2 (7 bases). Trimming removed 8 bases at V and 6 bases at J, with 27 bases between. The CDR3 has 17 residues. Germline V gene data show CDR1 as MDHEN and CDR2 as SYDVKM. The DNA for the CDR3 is TGTGCCAGCTCCCCGGGCCTTTGGGGGGGGCGCCCCGATACGCAGTATTTT. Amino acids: CASSPGLWGGRPDTQYF.

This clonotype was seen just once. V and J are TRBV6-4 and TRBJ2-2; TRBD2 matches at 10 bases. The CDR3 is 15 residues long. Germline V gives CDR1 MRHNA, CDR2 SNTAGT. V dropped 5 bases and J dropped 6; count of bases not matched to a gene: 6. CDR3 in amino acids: CASSQREGRAGELFF. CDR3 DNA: TGTGCCAGCAGTCAGCGGGAGGGCCGAGCCGGGGAGCTGTTTTTT.

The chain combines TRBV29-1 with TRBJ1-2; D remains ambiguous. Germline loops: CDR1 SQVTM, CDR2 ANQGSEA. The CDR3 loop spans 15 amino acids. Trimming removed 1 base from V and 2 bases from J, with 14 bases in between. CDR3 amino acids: CSVEGTALGNYGYTF. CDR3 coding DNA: TGCAGCGTTGAAGGCACTGCCCTGGGCAACTATGGCTACACCTTC.

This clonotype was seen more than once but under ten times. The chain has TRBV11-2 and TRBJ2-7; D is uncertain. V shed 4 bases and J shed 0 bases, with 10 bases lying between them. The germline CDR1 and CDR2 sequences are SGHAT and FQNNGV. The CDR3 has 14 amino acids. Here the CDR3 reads CASSSRKSSYEQYF. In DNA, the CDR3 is TGTGCCAGCAGCTCTCGCAAGAGCTCCTACGAGCAGTACTTC.

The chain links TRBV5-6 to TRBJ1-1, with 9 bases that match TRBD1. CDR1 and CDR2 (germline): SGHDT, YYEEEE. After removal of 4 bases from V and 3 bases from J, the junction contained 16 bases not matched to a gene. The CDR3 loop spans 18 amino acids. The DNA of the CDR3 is TGTGCCAGCAGCATACAGGGGGCGCGGGCAGGGGATGACACTGAAGCTTTCTTT. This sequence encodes CASSIQGARAGDDTEAFF.

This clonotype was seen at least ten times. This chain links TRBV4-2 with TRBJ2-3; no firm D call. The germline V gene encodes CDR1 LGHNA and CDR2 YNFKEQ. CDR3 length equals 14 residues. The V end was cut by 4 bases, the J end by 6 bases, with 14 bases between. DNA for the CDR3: TGTGCCAGCAGCCCCGGTTTTGATGTGGATACGCAGTATTTT. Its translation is CASSPGFDVDTQYF.

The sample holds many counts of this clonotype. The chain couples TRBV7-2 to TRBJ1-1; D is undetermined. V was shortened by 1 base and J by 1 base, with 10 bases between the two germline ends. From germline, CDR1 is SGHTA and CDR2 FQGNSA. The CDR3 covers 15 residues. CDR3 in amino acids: CASSLGPLGNTEAFF. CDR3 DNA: TGTGCCAGCAGCTTAGGACCCCTGGGGAACACTGAAGCTTTCTTT.

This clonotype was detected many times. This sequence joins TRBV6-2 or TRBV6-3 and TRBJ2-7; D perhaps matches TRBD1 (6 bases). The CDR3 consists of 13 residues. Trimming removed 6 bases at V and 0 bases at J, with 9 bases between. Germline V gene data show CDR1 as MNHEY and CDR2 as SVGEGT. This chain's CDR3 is CASSQGHSYEQYF. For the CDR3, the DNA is TGTGCCAGCAGCCAGGGGCACTCCTACGAGCAGTACTTC.

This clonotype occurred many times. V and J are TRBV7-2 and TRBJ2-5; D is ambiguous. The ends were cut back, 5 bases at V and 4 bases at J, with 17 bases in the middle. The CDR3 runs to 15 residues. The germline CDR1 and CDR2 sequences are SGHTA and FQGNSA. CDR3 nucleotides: TGTGCCAGCAGCACCTCCGACTCCTCCCTAGAGACCCAGTACTTC. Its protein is CASSTSDSSLETQYF. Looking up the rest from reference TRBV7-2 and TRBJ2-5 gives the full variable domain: GAGVSQSPSNKVTEKGKDVELRCDPISGHTALYWYRQSLGQGLEFLIYFQGNSAPDKSGLPSDRFSAERTGGSVSTLTIQRTQQEDSAVYLCASSTSDSSLETQYFGPGTRLLVL.

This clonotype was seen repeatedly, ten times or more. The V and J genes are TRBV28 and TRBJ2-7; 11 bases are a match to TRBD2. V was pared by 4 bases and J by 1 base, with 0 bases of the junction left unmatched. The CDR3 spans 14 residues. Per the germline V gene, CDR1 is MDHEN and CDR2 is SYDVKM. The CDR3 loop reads CASSSSGGSYEQYF. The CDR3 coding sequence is TGTGCCAGCAGTTCTAGCGGGGGGTCCTACGAGCAGTACTTC.

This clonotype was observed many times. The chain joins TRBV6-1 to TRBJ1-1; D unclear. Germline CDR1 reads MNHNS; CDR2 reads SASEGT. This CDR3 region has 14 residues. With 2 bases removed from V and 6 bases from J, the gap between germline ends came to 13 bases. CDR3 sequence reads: CASSETRRSAEAFF. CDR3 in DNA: TGTGCCAGCAGTGAAACTAGGAGGTCGGCTGAAGCTTTCTTT.

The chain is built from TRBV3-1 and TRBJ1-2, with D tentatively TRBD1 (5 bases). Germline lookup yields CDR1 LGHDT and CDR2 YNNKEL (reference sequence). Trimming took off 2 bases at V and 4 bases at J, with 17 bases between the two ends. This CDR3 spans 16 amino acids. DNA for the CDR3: TGTGCCAGCAGCCAATCTCAAAGGGGTTGGCCCTATGGCTACACCTTC. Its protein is CASSQSQRGWPYGYTF.

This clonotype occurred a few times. The CDR3 loop is CASSRGAVGTEAFF. In DNA, the CDR3 is TGTGCCAGTAGTCGCGGGGCAGTGGGCACTGAAGCTTTCTTT. This chain links TRBV19 with TRBJ1-1; D is possibly TRBD1 (5 bases). The CDR3 has 14 amino acids. V lost 5 bases and J 4 bases, leaving 14 bases between the germline ends. Germline V gene lookup returns CDR1 LNHDA and CDR2 SQIVND (reference sequence).

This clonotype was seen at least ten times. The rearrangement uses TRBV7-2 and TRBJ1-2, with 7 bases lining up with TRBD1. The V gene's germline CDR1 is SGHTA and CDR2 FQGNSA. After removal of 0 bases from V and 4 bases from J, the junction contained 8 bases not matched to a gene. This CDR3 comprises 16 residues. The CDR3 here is CASSLAATGTGYGYTF. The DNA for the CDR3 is TGTGCCAGCAGCTTAGCGGCGACAGGGACCGGCTATGGCTACACCTTC.

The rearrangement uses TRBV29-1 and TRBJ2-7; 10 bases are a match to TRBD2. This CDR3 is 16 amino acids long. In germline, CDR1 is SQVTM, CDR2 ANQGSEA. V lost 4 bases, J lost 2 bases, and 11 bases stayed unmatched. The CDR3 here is CSVAGTSESYAYEQYF. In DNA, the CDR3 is TGCAGCGTTGCCGGGACTAGCGAGAGTTATGCCTACGAGCAGTACTTC.

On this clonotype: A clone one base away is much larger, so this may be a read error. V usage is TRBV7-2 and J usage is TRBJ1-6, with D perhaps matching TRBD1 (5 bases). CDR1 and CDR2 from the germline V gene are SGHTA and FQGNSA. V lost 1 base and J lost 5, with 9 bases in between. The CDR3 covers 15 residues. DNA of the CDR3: TGTGCCAGCAGCTTAGGAGGGGTAAATAATTCACCCCTCCACTTT. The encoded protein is CASSLGGVNNSPLHF.

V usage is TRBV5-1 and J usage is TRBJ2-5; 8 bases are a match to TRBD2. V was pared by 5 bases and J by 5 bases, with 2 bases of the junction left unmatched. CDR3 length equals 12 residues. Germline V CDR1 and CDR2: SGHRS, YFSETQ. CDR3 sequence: CASRPGGETQYF. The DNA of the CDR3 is TGCGCCAGCAGACCGGGGGGGGAGACCCAGTACTTC.

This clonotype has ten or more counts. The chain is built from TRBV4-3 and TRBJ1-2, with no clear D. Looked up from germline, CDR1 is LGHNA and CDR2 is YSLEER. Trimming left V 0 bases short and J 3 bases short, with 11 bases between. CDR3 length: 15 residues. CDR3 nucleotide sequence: TGCGCCAGCAGCCAAGAGGATTACCGGGACTATGGCTACACCTTC. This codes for CASSQEDYRDYGYTF.

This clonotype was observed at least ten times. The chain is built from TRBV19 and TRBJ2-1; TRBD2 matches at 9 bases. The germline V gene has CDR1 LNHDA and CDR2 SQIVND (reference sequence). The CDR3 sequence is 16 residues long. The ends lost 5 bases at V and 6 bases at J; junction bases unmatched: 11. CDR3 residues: CASSPRRSGGPNEQFF. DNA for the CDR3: TGTGCCAGTAGTCCCCGTCGGAGCGGGGGGCCCAATGAGCAGTTCTTC.

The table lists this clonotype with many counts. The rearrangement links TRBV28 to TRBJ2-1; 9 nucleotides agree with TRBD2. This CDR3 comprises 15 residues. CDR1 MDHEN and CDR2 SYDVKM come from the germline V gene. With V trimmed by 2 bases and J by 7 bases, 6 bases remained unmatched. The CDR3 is CASSLAGGPSNEQFF. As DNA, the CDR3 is TGTGCCAGCAGTTTAGCGGGAGGGCCCTCGAATGAGCAGTTCTTC.

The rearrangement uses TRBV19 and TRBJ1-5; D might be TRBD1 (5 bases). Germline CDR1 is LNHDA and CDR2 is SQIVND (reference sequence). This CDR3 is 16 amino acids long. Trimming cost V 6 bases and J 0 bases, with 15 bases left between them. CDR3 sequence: CASSRRTPNSNQPQHF. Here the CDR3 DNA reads TGTGCCAGTAGCCGGCGGACACCGAATAGCAATCAGCCCCAGCATTTT.